One sample yielded the 18 T cell receptor beta chains listed below, sequenced in a study of cytomegalovirus exposure and HLA in healthy donors (dated by TCRdb to the late 2010s). Libraries were made using the immunoSEQ multiplex PCR assay. For the multiplex PCR, a mixture combining 60 forward primers for TCR Vbeta segments and 13 reverse primers for TCR Jbeta segments was used. TCRdb limited this immuneACCESS table to in-frame rearrangements with V and J called. A share of clones is missing; checked studies link under half to unresolved V genes, and the rest is unexplained. The table for this sample lists about 110,000 clones; roughly 80% of them were counted only once. Clones ranked in the top ten supply more than 4.5% of the sample. Sequences were obtained from PBMCs. These receptors originate from a female donor in good health and CMV-seropositive.

This clone showed up just a few times. One junction end disagrees with the germline gene, perhaps due to a read error. The gene calls are TRBV23-1 and TRBJ2-7; D might be TRBD2 (6 bases). TRBV23-1 counts as an open reading frame of uncertain function. The CDR3 length is 12 residues. DNA of the CDR3: TGCGCCAGCAGAGGGACTTTCTTTTGGGAGAACTTC. Protein: CASRGTFFWENF.

The chain employs TRBV9 and TRBJ2-3; D unresolved. CDR1 SGDLS and CDR2 YYNGEE come from the germline V gene. Trimming took 4 bases from V and 6 from J, leaving 15 bases between them. There are 14 residues in the CDR3. The CDR3 loop reads CASSPPPPSDTQYF. Written as DNA, the CDR3 is TGTGCCAGCAGCCCCCCCCCTCCTTCCGATACGCAGTATTTT.

To note about this clone: This same CDR3 is encoded by further DNA sequences in the sample. This chain joins TRBV28 and TRBJ1-2; D gene uncertain. The CDR3 runs to 12 residues. V was cut by 2 bases and J by 4 bases, with 5 bases left in between. Germline CDR1 reads MDHEN; CDR2 reads SYDVKM. The CDR3 region is CASSLTVYGYTF. CDR3 nucleotides: TGTGCCAGCAGTTTAACTGTCTATGGCTACACCTTC.

The gene calls are TRBV10-2 and TRBJ2-6; unclear D gene. Trimming cost V 0 bases and J 4 bases, with 10 bases left between them. This CDR3 spans 16 amino acids. Germline CDR1 reads WSHSY; CDR2 reads SAAADI. The CDR3 region is CASSESKRSGANVLTF. CDR3 nucleotide sequence: TGCGCCAGCAGTGAGTCAAAGAGATCCGGGGCCAACGTCCTGACTTTC.

The rearrangement joins TRBV16 to TRBJ1-2; 8 bases fit TRBD1. The CDR3 sequence is 15 residues long. J was trimmed by 2 bases and V by 1 base; bases with no gene match: 3. The germline gives CDR1 KGHSY, CDR2 FQNENV. CDR3 nucleotides: TGTGCCAGCAGCCAATTCAGGGGGCAGAACTATGGCTACACCTTC. Translation: CASSQFRGQNYGYTF.

This clone was detected once. The genes are TRBV18 and TRBJ2-5; 7 bases align to TRBD2. CDR3 length: 16 amino acids. From germline, CDR1 is KGHSH and CDR2 LQKENI. V shed 0 bases and J 4 bases; nucleotides not matched to a gene: 8. The CDR3 reads CASSPPGRAGGETQYF. In DNA, the CDR3 is TGTGCCAGCTCACCACCAGGGAGGGCCGGGGGAGAGACCCAGTACTTC.

J is TRBJ1-6 and V is TRBV16; 7 bases fit TRBD1. J gave up 4 bases and V 4 bases, and 7 bases lay outside the gene matches. Germline V CDR1 and CDR2: KGHSY, FQNENV. The CDR3 is 16 amino acids. The CDR3 coding sequence is TGTGCCAGCAGCCCTAATCCGGGACAGTATAATTCACCCCTCCACTTT. This sequence encodes CASSPNPGQYNSPLHF.

V usage is TRBV2 and J usage is TRBJ1-2; no definite D call. V shed 0 bases and J shed 8 bases, with 10 bases lying between them. The CDR3 is made up of 13 amino acids. Germline V lookup: CDR1 SNHLY, CDR2 FYNNEI. CDR3 DNA sequence: TGTGCCAGCAGTGAAGCGCAATGGGCGGGCTACACCTTC. Its protein product is CASSEAQWAGYTF.

This chain joins TRBV27 and TRBJ1-6, with 9 bases that match TRBD1. This CDR3 is built from 15 residues. Germline loops: CDR1 MNHEY, CDR2 SMNVEV (reference sequence). The trim removed 6 bases at V and 4 bases at J, leaving 4 bases unmatched. CDR3 in amino acids: CASSHRGLYNSPLHF. The CDR3 DNA follows: TGTGCCAGCAGCCACAGGGGGCTATATAATTCACCCCTCCACTTT.

In its sample, this clone was seen a few times. The V gene is TRBV7-2, the J gene TRBJ1-1; TRBD1 might be the D (6 bases). Trimming left V 5 bases short and J 8 bases short, with 15 bases between. This CDR3 comprises 13 residues. Germline assignment: CDR1 SGHTA and CDR2 FQGNSA. The CDR3 here is CASSLVRGAEAFF. The CDR3 bases are TGTGCCAGCAGCCTAGTCAGGGGCGCAGAAGCTTTCTTT.

V is TRBV5-1 and J is TRBJ2-5; D possibly corresponds to TRBD2 (5 bases). The CDR3 contains 16 residues. Trimming removed 1 base at V and 0 bases at J, with 13 bases between. Germline V gives CDR1 SGHRS, CDR2 YFSETQ. The CDR3 coding sequence is TGCGCCAGCAGCTTGATGGGTAGCGCGTACCAAGAGACCCAGTACTTC. This gives the protein CASSLMGSAYQETQYF.

The chain combines TRBV5-4 with TRBJ2-1; 8 positions match TRBD2. With V trimmed by 4 bases and J by 7 bases, 7 bases remained unmatched. CDR1 is SGHNT, CDR2 YYREEE, per germline (reference sequence). The CDR3 has 14 amino acids. The CDR3 coding sequence is TGTGCCAGCAGCCCTATAGCGGGGCAAAATGAGCAGTTCTTC. Translation gives CASSPIAGQNEQFF. Looking up the rest from reference TRBV5-4 and TRBJ2-1 gives the full variable domain: ETGVTQSPTHLIKTRGQQVTLRCSSQSGHNTVSWYQQALGQGPQFIFQYYREEENGRGNFPPRFSGLQFPNYSSELNVNALELDDSALYLCASSPIAGQNEQFFGPGTRLTVL.

This chain links TRBV29-1 with TRBJ1-1; 7 bases line up with TRBD1. Germline assignment: CDR1 SQVTM and CDR2 ANQGSEA. The length of the CDR3 is 13 residues. With V trimmed by 7 bases and J by 0 bases, 5 bases remained unmatched. The CDR3 nucleotides are TGCAGCGGAAGCGACAGGGTGAACACTGAAGCTTTCTTT. Protein product: CSGSDRVNTEAFF.

The rearrangement links TRBV7-9 to TRBJ1-1, with 9 bases that match TRBD1. The CDR3 sequence is 14 residues long. Germline V gene lookup returns CDR1 SEHNR and CDR2 FQNEAQ (reference sequence). The V gene end was trimmed by 5 bases and the J gene end by 4 bases; junction bases not matched to a gene: 5. The CDR3 nucleotides are TGTGCCAGCAGCCGTGGACAGGGGAGCACTGAAGCTTTCTTT. Its protein product is CASSRGQGSTEAFF.

CDR3 loop: CASSLGRVRDTEAFF. DNA for the CDR3: TGCGCCAGCAGCTTAGGTCGGGTCCGGGACACTGAAGCTTTCTTT. The rearrangement uses TRBV5-1 and TRBJ1-1; no reliable D call. The germline V gene encodes CDR1 SGHRS and CDR2 YFSETQ. V lost 2 bases and J lost 3, with 14 bases in between. The CDR3 sequence is 15 residues long.

This chain connects TRBV6-5 to TRBJ1-2, with TRBD1 matching 7 bases. The trim removed 2 bases at V and 6 bases at J, leaving 3 bases unmatched. CDR1 and CDR2 from the germline V gene are MNHEY and SVGAGI. The CDR3 covers 13 residues. The CDR3 here is CASSYDRVDGYTF. The CDR3 nucleotides are TGTGCCAGCAGTTACGACAGGGTCGATGGCTACACCTTC.

CDR3 in amino acids: CASSIQGADTEAFF. In DNA, the CDR3 is TGTGCCAGTAGTATCCAGGGGGCAGACACTGAAGCTTTCTTT. The chain combines TRBV19 with TRBJ1-1; 8 nucleotides match TRBD1. Per the germline V gene, CDR1 is LNHDA and CDR2 is SQIVND (reference sequence). There are 14 residues in the CDR3. V shed 3 bases and J 3 bases; nucleotides not matched to a gene: 3.

The chain is built from TRBV6-1 and TRBJ1-5; D possibly corresponds to TRBD1 (5 bases). CDR1 and CDR2 from the germline V gene are MNHNS and SASEGT. Trimming took 4 bases from V and 6 from J, leaving 10 bases between them. The CDR3 loop spans 13 amino acids. The CDR3 region has the DNA TGTGCCAGCAGTGGGGGGGATGCTCAGCCCCAGCATTTT. It specifies CASSGGDAQPQHF.